These 15 T cell receptor beta chains were sequenced from one sample in a study of CD8 T cells in ankylosing spondylitis. Regarding the study as a whole: Seemingly distinctive of ankylosing spondylitis blood was a TCR beta motif formed by eight highly homologous variants.

One entry per CDR3 protein results from TCRdb running MiXCR on the 5' RACE reads. The sample yields 700,000 or so distinct CDR3 sequences, roughly 20% seen once. Antigen specificity for these receptors is unknown. Sample: blood, either unsorted or a sorted T cell fraction (not recorded which). The receptor set was obtained from a male donor with ankylosing spondylitis.

The V call is TRBV5-1, the J call TRBJ1-6; D is possibly TRBD1 (6 bases). CDR1 and CDR2 (germline): SGHRS, YFSETQ. Trimming removed 0 bases from V and 5 bases from J, with 18 bases in between. The CDR3 length is 18 residues. The chain's CDR3 is CASSLALQTGGNNSPLHF. CDR3 in DNA: TGCGCCAGCAGCTTGGCCCTGCAGACAGGCGGTAATAATTCACCCCTCCACTTT.

A few counts support this clonotype. This rearrangement joins TRBV4-2 to TRBJ2-7; D may be TRBD1 (6 bases). Germline V gives CDR1 LGHNA, CDR2 YNFKEQ. Trimming took 0 bases from V and 0 from J, leaving 12 bases between them. CDR3 length: 16 residues. CDR3 DNA: TGTGCCAGCAGCCAAGAAATGACAGGCGCCTCCTACGAGCAGTACTTC. It encodes CASSQEMTGASYEQYF.

This clonotype was seen at least ten times. The rearrangement joins TRBV12-3 or TRBV12-4 to TRBJ1-3; D gene unclear. V gave up 3 bases and J gave up 2 bases, with 8 bases separating them. The CDR3 totals 14 residues. As DNA, the CDR3 is TGTGCCAGCAGTTTGAGGACCACTGGAAACACCATATATTTT. Translation gives CASSLRTTGNTIYF.

The V and J genes are TRBV20-1 and TRBJ2-1; 7 bases line up with TRBD2. The V gene end was trimmed by 3 bases and the J gene end by 2 bases; junction bases not matched to a gene: 7. The CDR3 is made up of 15 amino acids. Looked up from germline, CDR1 is DFQATT and CDR2 is SNEGSKA (reference sequence). The CDR3 reads CSARALAEAYNEQFF. In nucleotides, the CDR3 is TGCAGTGCTAGGGCCCTAGCGGAGGCCTACAATGAGCAGTTCTTC.

The V and J genes are TRBV27 and TRBJ2-7; D gene uncertain. Trimming removed 0 bases at V and 5 bases at J, with 8 bases between. Per the germline V gene, CDR1 is MNHEY and CDR2 is SMNVEV (reference sequence). The CDR3 contains 13 residues. The CDR3 region is CASSLSTPNEQYF. Written as DNA, the CDR3 is TGTGCCAGCAGTTTATCGACCCCCAACGAGCAGTACTTC.

This chain connects TRBV11-2 to TRBJ2-1; the D gene is possibly TRBD2 (5 bases). The CDR3 sequence is 15 residues long. Trimming shortened V by 3 bases and J by 0 bases, and 9 bases separated the two germline ends. Germline V gene data show CDR1 as SGHAT and CDR2 as FQNNGV. CDR3 residues: CASSFGAASYNEQFF. Written as DNA, the CDR3 is TGTGCCAGCAGCTTCGGAGCGGCCTCCTACAATGAGCAGTTCTTC.

This clonotype was seen more than once but under ten times. This chain links TRBV12-3 or TRBV12-4 with TRBJ1-5; D gene ambiguous. V dropped 1 base and J dropped 11 bases, with 12 bases sitting between them. This CDR3 comprises 13 residues. CDR3 DNA: TGTGCCAGCAGTTTAGGTCCGCAGGCAGCCCAGCATTTT. It translates to CASSLGPQAAQHF.

This clonotype was observed a few times. The chain uses TRBV4-1 and TRBJ2-7, with D possibly TRBD2 on 5 matching bases. The CDR3 spans 14 residues. V lost 1 base, J lost 7 bases, and 14 bases lay in between. CDR1 and CDR2 (germline): MGHRA, YSYEKL. CDR3 DNA sequence: TGCGCCAGCAGCCAAGTTTTGGGCTCGGGGGAGCAGTACTTC. This codes for CASSQVLGSGEQYF.

This clonotype has just a few counts. The rearrangement links TRBV15 to TRBJ1-6, with 7 bases lining up with TRBD1. The germline V gene encodes CDR1 LNHNV and CDR2 YYDKDF (reference sequence). V trimming: 1 base; J trimming: 10 bases; junction bases outside the gene matches: 13. The length of the CDR3 is 17 residues. CDR3 sequence reads: CATSRAPRGTSRSPLHF. The CDR3 DNA is TGTGCCACCAGCAGAGCCCCCAGGGGGACTTCCAGATCACCCCTCCACTTT.

This clonotype was recorded a few times. This sequence joins TRBV7-2 and TRBJ1-3; perhaps TRBD1 as D (5 bases). The CDR3 totals 13 residues. In germline, CDR1 is SGHTA, CDR2 FQGNSA. The germline V and J ends were trimmed by 6 bases and 2 bases, with 8 bases remaining between them. DNA for the CDR3: TGTGCCAGCAGGGGGCCACCTGGAAACACCATATATTTT. Amino acids: CASRGPPGNTIYF.

Only a few counts were recorded for this clonotype. The chain is built from TRBV12-3 or TRBV12-4 and TRBJ2-1, with unresolved D. The CDR3 consists of 13 residues. V lost 7 bases, J lost 10 bases, and 17 bases lay in between. As DNA, the CDR3 is TGTGCCAGCACCCTAGGCTCCCGGAAGGAGCAGTTCTTC. This translates into CASTLGSRKEQFF.

This clonotype was picked up a small number of times. This chain connects TRBV10-3 to TRBJ1-1, with TRBD1 identical over 9 bases. V dropped 8 bases and J dropped 2; count of bases not matched to a gene: 6. This CDR3 has 14 residues. CDR1 ENHRY and CDR2 SYGVKD come from the germline V gene. CDR3 sequence (DNA): TGTGCCATCTCTGGGACAGGGCCTAACACTGAAGCTTTCTTT. This codes for CAISGTGPNTEAFF.

This clonotype has only a few counts. The chain is built from TRBV7-9 and TRBJ2-1; 11 bases map to TRBD2. The CDR3 totals 14 residues. CDR1 and CDR2 from the germline V gene are SEHNR and FQNEAQ (reference sequence). V lost 8 bases and J lost 4; bases outside the gene matches: 4. CDR3 sequence (DNA): TGTGCCAGCGGGGGGACTAGCGGATACAATGAGCAGTTCTTC. It specifies CASGGTSGYNEQFF.

The chain couples TRBV20-1 to TRBJ2-7; D tentatively reads TRBD1 or TRBD2 (6 bases each). Trimming took 3 bases from V and 3 from J, leaving 33 bases between them. The CDR3 runs 20 residues. Germline CDR1 DFQATT, CDR2 SNEGSKA (reference sequence). Written as DNA, the CDR3 is TGCAGTGCTAGCAGGGACACTATAGAAGGTGGGGGAGGATCTCTCTACGAGCAGTACTTC. Its protein product is CSASRDTIEGGGGSLYEQYF.

This clonotype has just a few counts. The chain recombines TRBV12-3 or TRBV12-4 with TRBJ2-7; TRBD2 agrees at 7 bases. The V gene end was trimmed by 3 bases and the J gene end by 3 bases; junction bases not matched to a gene: 14. The CDR3 sequence is 17 residues long. CDR3 DNA: TGTGCCAGCAGTTTGGCCAACGGGGCGGGGGACCACTACGAGCAGTACTTC. Translating it yields CASSLANGAGDHYEQYF.